This T cell receptor (beta chain) was captured in a study of tumor-infiltrating lymphocytes in primary liver carcinoma. Co-extraction of both nucleic acids (RNA and DNA) used about 20-33 mg of unsorted bulk tissue. Surgical resection treated primary liver carcinoma in the patients. Researchers generated TCR beta cDNA from around 0.55 ug of total RNA, relying on a constant-region primer. What produced the TCR beta libraries was three nested multiplex PCR rounds using slightly modified ARM-PCR. The two initial PCR rounds, ten to eleven cycles each, used TRBV1-TRBV30 forward and C-beta reverse primers. One entry per CDR3 protein, called by TCRdb with MiXCR from the multiplex PCR reads. The sample shows approximately 46,000 distinct CDR3 sequences, around 80% of them seen only once. As regards this clonotype: Compared with germline, one end of the junction differs, possibly owing to a read error.

The CDR3 covers 14 residues. Germline-derived CDR1 and CDR2 are SGHRS and YFSETQ. J is TRBJ1-2 and V is TRBV5-1; 7 bases align to TRBD1. The sequenced sample consisted of tumor-adjacent normal liver tissue. This receptor was taken from a woman in her twenties or thirties with primary liver carcinoma and hepatitis B virus infection. The CDR3 reads CANSNGTANYGYTF. In nucleotides, the CDR3 is TGCGCCAACAGCAACGGGACAGCTAACTATGGCTACACCTTC. The complete variable domain, with remaining parts taken from reference TRBV5-1 and TRBJ1-2, reads KAGVTQTPRYLIKTRGQQVTLSCSPISGHRSVSWYQQTPGQGLQFLFEYFSETQRNKGNFPGRFSGRQFSNSRSEMNVSTLELGDSALYLCANSNGTANYGYTFGSGTRLTVV.